The sequence of this T cell receptor beta chain was determined in a study of OX40 agonist ivuxolimab in advanced cancers. The wider study: The group had a mean age of approximately 60 years, ranged from 23 to 79, and was 82.7% male. General observations from the study: By week 6 at 0.1 to 3.0 mg/kg, blood CD4+ and CD8+ T cells had expanded clonally. Antigen specificity remained undetermined for the expanded peripheral T cells.

Per germline, CDR1 SGHVS and CDR2 FNYEAQ. The CDR3 covers 16 residues. V was cut by 6 bases and J by 2 bases, with 20 bases left in between. This clone was seen once. The antigen remains unidentified. Drawing of blood for sampling happened at baseline, at cycle 4 day 1, and at cycle 7 day 1. Clones were read by immunoSEQ multiplex PCR, and TCRdb kept only the in-frame ones, dropping some. The data contain about 100,000 clones, about 91% of them singletons. This sequence was found in an adult with an advanced solid tumor such as melanoma, head and neck, liver or kidney cancer. V and J are TRBV7-6 and TRBJ2-7; D unresolved. This sample comprised CD4+ or CD8+ T cells sorted from blood, obtained in a trial of the OX40 agonist ivuxolimab. The CDR3 DNA reads as TGTGCCAGCAGACCCACCCCGACGGCGCAGGCCTACGAGCAGTACTTC. Translation gives CASRPTPTAQAYEQYF. Full variable domain (outside the CDR3, taken from reference TRBV7-6 and TRBJ2-7): GAGVSQSPRYKVTKRGQDVALRCDPISGHVSLYWYRQALGQGPEFLTYFNYEAQQDKSGLPNDRFSAERPEGSISTLTIQRTEQRDSAMYRCASRPTPTAQAYEQYFGPGTRLTVT.